This T cell receptor beta chain was sequenced in a study of metastatic and nonmetastatic thyroid tumors. As for the study in general: Peripheral blood and tumor or nodule samples from malignant and benign thyroid patients were compared.

Every patient was untreated before thyroid surgery. Original analysis: For papillary thyroid cancer, a distant-metastasis classifier was constructed from CDR3 differences observed across clinicopathological groups. Using MiXCR, TCRdb re-called clones from the PCR reads. These V and J calls are TCRdb output, not the study's own analysis. The repertoire includes 4,000 or so clones, around 30% of them detected once, and approximately 16% sits in the top ten. The CDR3 is 16 residues long. In germline, CDR1 is SGHRS, CDR2 YFSETQ. V shed 0 bases and J shed 0 bases, with 10 bases lying between them. Regarding this clone: Its cognate antigen is unknown.

Study conclusions and caveats: It was reported that TCR beta diversity was significantly higher in malignant thyroid tumors than benign nodules, in blood and tumor.

The sequence was obtained from a male donor with papillary thyroid cancer or a benign thyroid nodule (not recorded which). Some clones in this sample may be carry-over from other donors' samples. This chain connects TRBV5-1 to TRBJ2-1; either TRBD1 or TRBD2 may fit D (5 bases each). Sequenced sample: adjacent normal tissue. CDR3 region: CASSLGGTSSYNEQFF. CDR3 nucleotides: TGCGCCAGCAGCTTGGGAGGGACCAGCTCCTACAATGAGCAGTTCTTC.